This TCR beta chain comes out of a study of blood T cell repertoires in COVID-19. V was shortened by 10 bases and J by 0 bases, with 16 bases between the two germline ends. CDR1 is LNHDA, CDR2 SQIVND, per germline (reference sequence). There are 15 residues in the CDR3. Sequencing was performed with immunoSEQ multiplex PCR; in TCRdb, only in-frame clones are kept and a portion is missing. This sample yields about 270,000 clones, of which more than 85% are seen a single time; about 3% belongs to the top ten. In assigning cohorts, the study relied on participant-reported clinical history. The chain joins TRBV19 to TRBJ1-5; weak D call: TRBD1 (5 bases). This clonotype was obtained from a man aged 35 to 55 who had been exposed to COVID-19. The sequencing sample was made of PBMCs or T cells enriched from blood (not recorded which). The CDR3, as DNA: TGTGCCACCAATTACAGGTTCTATAGCAATCAGCCCCAGCATTTT. It translates to CATNYRFYSNQPQHF.